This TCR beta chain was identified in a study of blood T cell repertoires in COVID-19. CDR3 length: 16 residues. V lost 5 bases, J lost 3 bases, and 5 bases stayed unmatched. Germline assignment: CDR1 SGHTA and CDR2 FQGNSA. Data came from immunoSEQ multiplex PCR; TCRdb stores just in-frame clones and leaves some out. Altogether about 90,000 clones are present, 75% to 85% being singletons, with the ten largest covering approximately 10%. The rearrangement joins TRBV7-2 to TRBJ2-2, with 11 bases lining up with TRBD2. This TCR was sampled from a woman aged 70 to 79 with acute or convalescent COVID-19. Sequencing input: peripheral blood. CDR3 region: CASSPTSGGHTGELFF. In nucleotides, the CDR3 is TGTGCCAGCAGCCCCACTAGCGGGGGACACACCGGGGAGCTGTTTTTT.